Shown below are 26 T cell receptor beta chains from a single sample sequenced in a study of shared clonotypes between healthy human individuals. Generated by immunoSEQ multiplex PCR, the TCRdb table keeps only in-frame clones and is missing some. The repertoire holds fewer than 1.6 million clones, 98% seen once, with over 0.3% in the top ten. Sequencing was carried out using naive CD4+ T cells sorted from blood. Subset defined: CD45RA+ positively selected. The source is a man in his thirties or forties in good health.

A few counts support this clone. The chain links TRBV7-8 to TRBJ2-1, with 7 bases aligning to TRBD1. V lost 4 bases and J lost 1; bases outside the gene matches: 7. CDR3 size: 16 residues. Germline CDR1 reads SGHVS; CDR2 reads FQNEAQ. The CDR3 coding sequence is TGTGCCAGCAGCTCACGACAGGGACGGTCCTACAATGAGCAGTTCTTC. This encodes CASSSRQGRSYNEQFF. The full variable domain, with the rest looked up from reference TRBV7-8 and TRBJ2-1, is GAGVSQSPRYKVAKRGQDVALRCDPISGHVSLFWYQQALGQGPEFLTYFQNEAQLDKSGLPSDRFFAERPEGSVSTLKIQRTQQEDSAVYLCASSSRQGRSYNEQFFGPGTRLTVL.

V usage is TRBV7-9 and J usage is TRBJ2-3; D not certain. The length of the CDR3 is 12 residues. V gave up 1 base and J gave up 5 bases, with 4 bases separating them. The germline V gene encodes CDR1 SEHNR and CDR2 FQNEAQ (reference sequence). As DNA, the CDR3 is TGTGCCAGCAGCTTAGGGAGAGATACGCAGTATTTT. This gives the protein CASSLGRDTQYF.

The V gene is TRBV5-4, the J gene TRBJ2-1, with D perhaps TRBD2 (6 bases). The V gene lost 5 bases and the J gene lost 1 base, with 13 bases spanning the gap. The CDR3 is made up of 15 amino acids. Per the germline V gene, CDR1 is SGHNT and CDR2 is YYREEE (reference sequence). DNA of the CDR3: TGTGCCAGCAGAGTGGCGGAGGGTTCCTACAATGAGCAGTTCTTC. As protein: CASRVAEGSYNEQFF.

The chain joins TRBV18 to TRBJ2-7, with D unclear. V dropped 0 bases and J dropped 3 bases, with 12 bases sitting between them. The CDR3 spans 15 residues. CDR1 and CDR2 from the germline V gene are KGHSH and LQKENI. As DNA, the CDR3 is TGTGCCAGCTCACCACCAGGTTCTGTAAACTACGAGCAGTACTTC. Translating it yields CASSPPGSVNYEQYF.

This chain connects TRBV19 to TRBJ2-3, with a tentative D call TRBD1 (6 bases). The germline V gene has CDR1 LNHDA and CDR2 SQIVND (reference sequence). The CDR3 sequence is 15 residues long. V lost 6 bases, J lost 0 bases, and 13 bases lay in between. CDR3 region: CASRKQGSSTDTQYF. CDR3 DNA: TGTGCCAGTAGGAAACAGGGATCTAGCACAGATACGCAGTATTTT.

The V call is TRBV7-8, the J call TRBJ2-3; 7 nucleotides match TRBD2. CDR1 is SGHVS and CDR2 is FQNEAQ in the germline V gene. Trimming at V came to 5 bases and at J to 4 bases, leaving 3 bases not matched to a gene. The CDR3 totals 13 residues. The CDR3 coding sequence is TGTGCCAGCAGCCCCCGGGAGGCAGATACGCAGTATTTT. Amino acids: CASSPREADTQYF.

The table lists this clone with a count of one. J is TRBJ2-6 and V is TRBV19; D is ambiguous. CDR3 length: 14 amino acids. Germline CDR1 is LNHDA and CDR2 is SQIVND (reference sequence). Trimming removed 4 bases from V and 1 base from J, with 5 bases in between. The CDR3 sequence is CASSTRSGANVLTF. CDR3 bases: TGTGCCAGTAGTACCCGTTCTGGGGCCAACGTCCTGACTTTC.

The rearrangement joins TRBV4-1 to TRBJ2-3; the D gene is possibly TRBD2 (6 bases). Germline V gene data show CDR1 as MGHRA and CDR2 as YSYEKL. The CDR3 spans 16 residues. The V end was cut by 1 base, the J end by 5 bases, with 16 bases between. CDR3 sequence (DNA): TGCGCCAGCAGCCAAGTGGGTAGCGGATGGGGAGATACGCAGTATTTT. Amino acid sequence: CASSQVGSGWGDTQYF.

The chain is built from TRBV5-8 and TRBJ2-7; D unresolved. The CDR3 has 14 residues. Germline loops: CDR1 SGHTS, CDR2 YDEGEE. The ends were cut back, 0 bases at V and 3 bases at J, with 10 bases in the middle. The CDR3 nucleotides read TGTGCCAGCAGCTTGGAGGCGCCTAGCTACGAGCAGTACTTC. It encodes CASSLEAPSYEQYF.

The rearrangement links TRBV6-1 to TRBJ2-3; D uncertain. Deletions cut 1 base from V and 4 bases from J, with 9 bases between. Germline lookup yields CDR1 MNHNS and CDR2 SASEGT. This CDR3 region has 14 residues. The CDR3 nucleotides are TGTGCCAGCAGTGAAGGGAGCAGTGCAGATACGCAGTATTTT. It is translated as CASSEGSSADTQYF.

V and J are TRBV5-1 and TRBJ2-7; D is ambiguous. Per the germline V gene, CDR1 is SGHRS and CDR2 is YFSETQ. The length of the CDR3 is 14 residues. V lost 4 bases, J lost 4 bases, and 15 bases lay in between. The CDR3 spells CASSTGRKSYEQYF. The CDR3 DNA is TGCGCCAGCAGCACCGGACGCAAATCGTACGAGCAGTACTTC.

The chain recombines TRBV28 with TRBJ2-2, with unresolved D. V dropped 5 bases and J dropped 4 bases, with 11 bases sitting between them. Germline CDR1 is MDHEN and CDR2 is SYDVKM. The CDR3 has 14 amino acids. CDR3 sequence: CASSTPGFTGELFF. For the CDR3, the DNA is TGTGCCAGCAGTACCCCAGGTTTCACCGGGGAGCTGTTTTTT. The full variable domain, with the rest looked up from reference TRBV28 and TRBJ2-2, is DVKVTQSSRYLVKRTGEKVFLECVQDMDHENMFWYRQDPGLGLRLIYFSYDVKMKEKGDIPEGYSVSREKKERFSLILESASTNQTSMYLCASSTPGFTGELFFGEGSRLTVL.

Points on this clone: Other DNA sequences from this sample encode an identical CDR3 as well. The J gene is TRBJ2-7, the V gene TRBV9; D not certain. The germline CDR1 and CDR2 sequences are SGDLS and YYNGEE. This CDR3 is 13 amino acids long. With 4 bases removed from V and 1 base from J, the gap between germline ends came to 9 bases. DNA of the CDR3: TGTGCCAGCAGCCCGGTGGGGTCCTACGAGCAGTACTTC. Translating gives CASSPVGSYEQYF.

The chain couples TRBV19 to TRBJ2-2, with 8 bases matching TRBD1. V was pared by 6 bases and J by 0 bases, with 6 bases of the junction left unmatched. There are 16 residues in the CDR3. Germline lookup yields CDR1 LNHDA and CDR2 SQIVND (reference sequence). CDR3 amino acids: CASRSPGGTNTGELFF. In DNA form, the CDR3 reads TGTGCCAGTAGGTCTCCAGGGGGCACGAACACCGGGGAGCTGTTTTTT.

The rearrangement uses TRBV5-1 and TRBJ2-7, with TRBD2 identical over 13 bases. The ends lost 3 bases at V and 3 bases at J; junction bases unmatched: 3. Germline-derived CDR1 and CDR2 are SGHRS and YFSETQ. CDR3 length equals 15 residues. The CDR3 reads CASSSGLAGDYEQYF. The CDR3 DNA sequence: TGCGCCAGCAGCTCTGGACTAGCGGGAGACTACGAGCAGTACTTC. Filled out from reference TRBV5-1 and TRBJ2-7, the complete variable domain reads KAGVTQTPRYLIKTRGQQVTLSCSPISGHRSVSWYQQTPGQGLQFLFEYFSETQRNKGNFPGRFSGRQFSNSRSEMNVSTLELGDSALYLCASSSGLAGDYEQYFGPGTRLTVT.

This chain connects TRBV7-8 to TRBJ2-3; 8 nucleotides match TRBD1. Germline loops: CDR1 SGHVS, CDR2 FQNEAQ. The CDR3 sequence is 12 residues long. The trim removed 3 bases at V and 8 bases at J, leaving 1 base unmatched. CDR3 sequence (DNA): TGTGCCAGCAGCTTGGACAGGGCTACGCAGTATTTT. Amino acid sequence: CASSLDRATQYF. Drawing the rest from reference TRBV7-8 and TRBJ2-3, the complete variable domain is GAGVSQSPRYKVAKRGQDVALRCDPISGHVSLFWYQQALGQGPEFLTYFQNEAQLDKSGLPSDRFFAERPEGSVSTLKIQRTQQEDSAVYLCASSLDRATQYFGPGTRLTVL.

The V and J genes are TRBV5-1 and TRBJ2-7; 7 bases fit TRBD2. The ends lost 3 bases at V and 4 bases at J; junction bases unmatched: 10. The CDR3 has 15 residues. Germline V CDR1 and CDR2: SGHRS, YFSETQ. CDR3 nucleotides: TGCGCCAGCAGCTCCCTTCCGGGAGGTTCGTACGAGCAGTACTTC. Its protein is CASSSLPGGSYEQYF.

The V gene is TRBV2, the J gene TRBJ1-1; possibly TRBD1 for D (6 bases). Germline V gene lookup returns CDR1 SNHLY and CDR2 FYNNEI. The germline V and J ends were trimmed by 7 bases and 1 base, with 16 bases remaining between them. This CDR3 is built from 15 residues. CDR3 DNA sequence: TGTGCCAGCAATATTAGGGGCAGGGGGAACACTGAAGCTTTCTTT. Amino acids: CASNIRGRGNTEAFF. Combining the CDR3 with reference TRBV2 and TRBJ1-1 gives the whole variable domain EPEVTQTPSHQVTQMGQEVILRCVPISNHLYFYWYRQILGQKVEFLVSFYNNEISEKSEIFDDQFSVERPDGSNFTLKIRSTKLEDSAMYFCASNIRGRGNTEAFFGQGTRLTVV.

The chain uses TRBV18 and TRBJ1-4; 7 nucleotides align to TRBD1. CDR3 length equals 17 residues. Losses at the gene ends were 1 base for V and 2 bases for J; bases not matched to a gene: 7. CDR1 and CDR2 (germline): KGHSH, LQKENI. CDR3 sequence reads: CASSPLRKGATNEKLFF. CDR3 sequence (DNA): TGTGCCAGCTCACCACTTAGAAAGGGGGCGACTAATGAAAAACTGTTTTTT.

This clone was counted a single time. The CDR3 spells CASEISGIITDTQYF. The CDR3 DNA sequence: TGTGCCAGCGAAATTAGCGGGATCATTACAGATACGCAGTATTTT. This chain links TRBV6-1 with TRBJ2-3; 8 bases line up with TRBD2. Germline CDR1 is MNHNS and CDR2 is SASEGT. The CDR3 has 15 residues. V was pared by 8 bases and J by 3 bases, with 10 bases of the junction left unmatched.

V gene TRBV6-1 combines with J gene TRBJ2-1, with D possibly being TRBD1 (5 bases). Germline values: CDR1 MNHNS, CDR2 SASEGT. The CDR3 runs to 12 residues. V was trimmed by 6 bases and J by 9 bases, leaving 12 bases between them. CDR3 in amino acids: CASRPQGTEQFF. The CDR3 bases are TGTGCCAGCAGACCCCAGGGCACTGAGCAGTTCTTC.

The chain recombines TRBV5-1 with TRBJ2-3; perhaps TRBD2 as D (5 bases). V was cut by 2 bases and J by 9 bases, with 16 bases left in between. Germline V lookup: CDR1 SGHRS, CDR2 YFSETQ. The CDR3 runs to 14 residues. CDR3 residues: CASSFGPAGETQYF. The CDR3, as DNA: TGCGCCAGCAGCTTTGGGCCCGCCGGGGAGACGCAGTATTTT.

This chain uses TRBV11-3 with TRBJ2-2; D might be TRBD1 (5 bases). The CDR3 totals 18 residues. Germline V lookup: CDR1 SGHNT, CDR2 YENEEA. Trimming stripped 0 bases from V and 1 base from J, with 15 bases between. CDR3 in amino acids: CASSLDRVGAENTGELFF. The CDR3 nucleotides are TGTGCCAGCAGCTTAGATAGGGTTGGGGCCGAGAACACCGGGGAGCTGTTTTTT. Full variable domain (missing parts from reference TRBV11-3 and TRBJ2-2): EAGVVQSPRYKIIEKKQPVAFWCNPISGHNTLYWYLQNLGQGPELLIRYENEEAVDDSQLPKDRFSAERLKGVDSTLKIQPAELGDSAVYLCASSLDRVGAENTGELFFGEGSRLTVL.

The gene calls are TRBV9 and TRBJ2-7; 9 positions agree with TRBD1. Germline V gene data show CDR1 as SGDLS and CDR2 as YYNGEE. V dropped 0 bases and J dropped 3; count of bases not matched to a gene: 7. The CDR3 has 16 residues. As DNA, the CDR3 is TGTGCCAGCAGCGTAGGGGGGACAGGGAATTACTACGAGCAGTACTTC. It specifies CASSVGGTGNYYEQYF.

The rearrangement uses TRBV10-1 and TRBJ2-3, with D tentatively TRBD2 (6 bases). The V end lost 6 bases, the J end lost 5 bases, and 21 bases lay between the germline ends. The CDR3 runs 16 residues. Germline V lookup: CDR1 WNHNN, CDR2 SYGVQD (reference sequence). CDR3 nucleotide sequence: TGCGCCAGCAGCCGTGCTCAGGGAATGGGAGGAGATACGCAGTATTTT. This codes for CASSRAQGMGGDTQYF.

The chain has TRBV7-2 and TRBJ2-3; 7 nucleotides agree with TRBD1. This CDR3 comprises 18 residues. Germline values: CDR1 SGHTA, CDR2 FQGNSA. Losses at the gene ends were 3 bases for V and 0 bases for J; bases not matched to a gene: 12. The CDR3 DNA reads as TGTGCCAGCAGCTTTTGGGCCCCCGGGACAGCAAGCACAGATACGCAGTATTTT. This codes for CASSFWAPGTASTDTQYF.